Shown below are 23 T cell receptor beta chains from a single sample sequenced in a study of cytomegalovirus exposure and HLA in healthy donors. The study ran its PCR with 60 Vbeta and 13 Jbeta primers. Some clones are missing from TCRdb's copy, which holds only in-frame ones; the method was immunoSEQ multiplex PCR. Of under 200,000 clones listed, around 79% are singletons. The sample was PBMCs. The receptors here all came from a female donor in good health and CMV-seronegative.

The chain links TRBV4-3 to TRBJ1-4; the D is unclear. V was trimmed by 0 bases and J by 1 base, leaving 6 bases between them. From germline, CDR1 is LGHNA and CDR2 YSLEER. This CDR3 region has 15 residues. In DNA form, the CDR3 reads TGCGCCAGCAGCCAAGATCCGGGAACTAATGAAAAACTGTTTTTT. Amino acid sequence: CASSQDPGTNEKLFF.

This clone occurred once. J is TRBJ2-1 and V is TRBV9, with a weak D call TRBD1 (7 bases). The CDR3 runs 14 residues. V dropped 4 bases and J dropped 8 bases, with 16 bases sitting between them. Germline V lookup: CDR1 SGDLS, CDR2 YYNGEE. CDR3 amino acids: CASSTQEGAYEQFF. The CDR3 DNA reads TGTGCCAGCAGCACCCAGGAGGGGGCATATGAGCAGTTCTTC.

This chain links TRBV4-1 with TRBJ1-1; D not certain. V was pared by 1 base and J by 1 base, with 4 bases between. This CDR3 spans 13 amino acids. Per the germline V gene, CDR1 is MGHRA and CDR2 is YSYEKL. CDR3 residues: CASSQAGNTEAFF. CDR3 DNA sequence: TGCGCCAGCAGCCAAGCGGGGAACACTGAAGCTTTCTTT.

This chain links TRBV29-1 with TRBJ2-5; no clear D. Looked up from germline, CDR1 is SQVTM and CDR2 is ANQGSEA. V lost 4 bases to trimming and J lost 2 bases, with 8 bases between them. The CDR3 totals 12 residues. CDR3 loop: CSVVGPQETQYF. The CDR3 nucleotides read TGCAGCGTTGTTGGGCCACAAGAGACCCAGTACTTC.

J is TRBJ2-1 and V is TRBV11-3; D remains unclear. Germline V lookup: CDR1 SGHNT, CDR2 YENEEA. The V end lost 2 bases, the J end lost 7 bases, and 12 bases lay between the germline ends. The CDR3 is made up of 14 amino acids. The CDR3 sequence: CASSLIGRSNEQFF. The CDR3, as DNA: TGTGCCAGCAGCTTAATAGGCAGGTCGAATGAGCAGTTCTTC.

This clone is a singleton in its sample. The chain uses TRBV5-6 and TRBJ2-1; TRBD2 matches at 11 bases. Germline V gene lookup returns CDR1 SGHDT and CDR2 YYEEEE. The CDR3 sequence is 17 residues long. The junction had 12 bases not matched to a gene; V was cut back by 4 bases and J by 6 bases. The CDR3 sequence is CASSPGVVAGGINEQFF. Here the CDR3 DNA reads TGTGCCAGCAGCCCCGGGGTGGTAGCGGGGGGGATCAATGAGCAGTTCTTC.

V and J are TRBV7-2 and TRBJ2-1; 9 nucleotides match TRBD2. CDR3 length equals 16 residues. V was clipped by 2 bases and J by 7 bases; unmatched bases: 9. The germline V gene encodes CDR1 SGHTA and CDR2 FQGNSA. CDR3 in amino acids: CASSLMWASGKNEQFF. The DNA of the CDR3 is TGTGCCAGCAGCTTAATGTGGGCTAGCGGGAAGAATGAGCAGTTCTTC.

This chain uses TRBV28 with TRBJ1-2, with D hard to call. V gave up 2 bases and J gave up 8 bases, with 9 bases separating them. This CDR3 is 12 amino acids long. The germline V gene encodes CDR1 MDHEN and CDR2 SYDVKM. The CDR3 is CASSLGGSGYTF. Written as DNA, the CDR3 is TGTGCCAGCAGTTTAGGAGGGTCCGGCTACACCTTC.

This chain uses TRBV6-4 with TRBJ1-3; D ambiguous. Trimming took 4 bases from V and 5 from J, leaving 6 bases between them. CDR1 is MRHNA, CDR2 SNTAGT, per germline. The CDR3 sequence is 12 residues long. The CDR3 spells CASSGYRNTIYF. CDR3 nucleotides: TGTGCCAGCAGTGGTTATAGAAACACCATATATTTT.

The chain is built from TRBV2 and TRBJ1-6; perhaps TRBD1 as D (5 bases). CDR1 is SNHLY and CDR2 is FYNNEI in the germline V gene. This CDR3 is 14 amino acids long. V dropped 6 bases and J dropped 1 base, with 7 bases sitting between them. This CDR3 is CASSAGSYNSPLHF. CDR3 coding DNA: TGTGCCAGCAGCGCAGGGTCCTATAATTCACCCCTCCACTTT. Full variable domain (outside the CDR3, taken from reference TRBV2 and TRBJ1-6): EPEVTQTPSHQVTQMGQEVILRCVPISNHLYFYWYRQILGQKVEFLVSFYNNEISEKSEIFDDQFSVERPDGSNFTLKIRSTKLEDSAMYFCASSAGSYNSPLHFGNGTRLTVT.

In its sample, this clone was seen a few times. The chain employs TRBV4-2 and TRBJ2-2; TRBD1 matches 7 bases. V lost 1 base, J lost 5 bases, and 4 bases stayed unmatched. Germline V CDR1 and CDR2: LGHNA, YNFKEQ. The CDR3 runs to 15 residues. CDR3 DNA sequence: TGTGCCAGCAGCCAAGTGCAGGGGGAGACCGGGGAGCTGTTTTTT. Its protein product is CASSQVQGETGELFF.

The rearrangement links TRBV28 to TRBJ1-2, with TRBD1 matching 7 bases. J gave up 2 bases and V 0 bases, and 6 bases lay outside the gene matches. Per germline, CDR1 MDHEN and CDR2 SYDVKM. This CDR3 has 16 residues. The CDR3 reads CASSLWSRGQNYGYTF. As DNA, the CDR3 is TGTGCCAGCAGTTTATGGAGTAGGGGGCAAAACTATGGCTACACCTTC.

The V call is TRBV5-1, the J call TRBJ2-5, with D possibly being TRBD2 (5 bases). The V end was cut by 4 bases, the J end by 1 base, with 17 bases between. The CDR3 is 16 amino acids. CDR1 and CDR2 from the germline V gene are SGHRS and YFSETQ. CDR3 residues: CASSPLPSRGQETQYF. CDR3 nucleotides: TGCGCCAGCAGCCCACTTCCCTCCCGGGGCCAAGAGACCCAGTACTTC.

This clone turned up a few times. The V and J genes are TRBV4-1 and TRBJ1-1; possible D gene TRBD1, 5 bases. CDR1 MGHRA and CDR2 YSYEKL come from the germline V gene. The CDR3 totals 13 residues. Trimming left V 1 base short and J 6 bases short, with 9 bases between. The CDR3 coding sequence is TGCGCCAGCAGCCAAGGGGGCGAGGCTGAAGCTTTCTTT. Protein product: CASSQGGEAEAFF.

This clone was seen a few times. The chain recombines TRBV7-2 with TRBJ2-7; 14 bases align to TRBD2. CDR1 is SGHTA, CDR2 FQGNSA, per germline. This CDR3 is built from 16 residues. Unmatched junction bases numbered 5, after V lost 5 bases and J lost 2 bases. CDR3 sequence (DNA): TGTGCCAGCAGCGCTAGACTAGCGGGGGGGCCCTACGAGCAGTACTTC. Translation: CASSARLAGGPYEQYF.

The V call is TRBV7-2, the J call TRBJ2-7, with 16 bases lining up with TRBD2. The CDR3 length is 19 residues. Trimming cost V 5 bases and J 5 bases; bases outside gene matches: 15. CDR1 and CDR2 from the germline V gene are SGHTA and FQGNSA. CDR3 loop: CASSPLPGLAGGPSNEQYF. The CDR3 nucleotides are TGTGCCAGCAGCCCCCTCCCGGGACTAGCGGGAGGGCCCTCGAACGAGCAGTACTTC.

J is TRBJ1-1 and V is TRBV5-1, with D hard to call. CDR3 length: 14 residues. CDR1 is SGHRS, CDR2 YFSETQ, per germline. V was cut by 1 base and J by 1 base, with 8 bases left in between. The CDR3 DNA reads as TGCGCCAGCAGCTTGATGAGAACGAACACTGAAGCTTTCTTT. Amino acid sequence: CASSLMRTNTEAFF.

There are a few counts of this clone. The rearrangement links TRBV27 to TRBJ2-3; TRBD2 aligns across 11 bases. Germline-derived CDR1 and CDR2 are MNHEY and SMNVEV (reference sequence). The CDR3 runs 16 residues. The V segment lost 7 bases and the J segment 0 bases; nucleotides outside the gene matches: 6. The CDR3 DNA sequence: TGTGCCAGCACCGGGACTAGCGGACCTAGCACAGATACGCAGTATTTT. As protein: CASTGTSGPSTDTQYF.

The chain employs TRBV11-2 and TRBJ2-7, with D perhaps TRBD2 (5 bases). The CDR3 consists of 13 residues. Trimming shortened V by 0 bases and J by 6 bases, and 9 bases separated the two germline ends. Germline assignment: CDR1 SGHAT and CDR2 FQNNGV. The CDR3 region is CASSLEDGSEQYF. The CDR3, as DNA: TGTGCCAGCAGCTTAGAAGATGGGAGCGAGCAGTACTTC.

CDR3 residues: CASSFEGREPYEQYF. DNA for the CDR3: TGTGCCAGCAGCTTCGAGGGGCGGGAGCCCTACGAGCAGTACTTC. This chain connects TRBV7-2 to TRBJ2-7, with 7 bases that match TRBD2. V lost 3 bases and J lost 2; bases outside the gene matches: 7. This CDR3 contains 15 residues. From germline, CDR1 is SGHTA and CDR2 FQGNSA.

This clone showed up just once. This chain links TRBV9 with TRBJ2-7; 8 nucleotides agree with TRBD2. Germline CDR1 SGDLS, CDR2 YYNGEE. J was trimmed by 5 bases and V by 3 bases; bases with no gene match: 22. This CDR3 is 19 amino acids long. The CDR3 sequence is CASSARQETPGGRSDEQYF. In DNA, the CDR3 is TGTGCCAGCAGCGCCCGGCAAGAAACCCCGGGCGGGAGGTCAGACGAGCAGTACTTC.

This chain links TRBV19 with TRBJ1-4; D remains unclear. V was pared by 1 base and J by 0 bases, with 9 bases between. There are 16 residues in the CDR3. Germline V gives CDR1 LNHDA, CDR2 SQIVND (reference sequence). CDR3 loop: CASSIGRFATNEKLFF. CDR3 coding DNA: TGTGCCAGTAGTATAGGGAGGTTTGCAACTAATGAAAAACTGTTTTTT.

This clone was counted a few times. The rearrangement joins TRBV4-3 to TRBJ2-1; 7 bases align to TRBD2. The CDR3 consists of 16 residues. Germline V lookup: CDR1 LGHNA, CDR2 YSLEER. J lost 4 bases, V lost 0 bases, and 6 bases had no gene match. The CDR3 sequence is CASSQDLAVQYNEQFF. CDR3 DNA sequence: TGCGCCAGCAGCCAAGACCTAGCGGTACAGTACAATGAGCAGTTCTTC.